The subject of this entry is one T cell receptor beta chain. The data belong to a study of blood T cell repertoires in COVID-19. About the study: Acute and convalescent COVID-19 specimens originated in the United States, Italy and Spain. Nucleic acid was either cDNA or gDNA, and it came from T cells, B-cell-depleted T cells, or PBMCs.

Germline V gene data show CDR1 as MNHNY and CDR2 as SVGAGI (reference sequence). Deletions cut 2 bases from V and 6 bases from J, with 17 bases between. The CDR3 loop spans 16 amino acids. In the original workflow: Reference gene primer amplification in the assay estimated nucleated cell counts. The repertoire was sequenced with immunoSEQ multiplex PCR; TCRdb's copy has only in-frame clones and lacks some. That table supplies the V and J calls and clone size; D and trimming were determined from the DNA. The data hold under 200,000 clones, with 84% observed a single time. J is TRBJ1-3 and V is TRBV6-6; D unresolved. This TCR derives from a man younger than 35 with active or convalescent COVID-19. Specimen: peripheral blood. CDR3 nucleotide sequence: TGTGCCAGCAGTTACAAGTCCCCCTCGGGTATAAACACCATATATTTT. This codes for CASSYKSPSGINTIYF.